This T cell receptor beta chain stems from a study of T cell repertoires in cytomegalovirus infection. This clonotype was picked up a small number of times. What it recognizes is unknown. Notes on the study in general: HLA-C-restricted CMV-specific TCR beta clonotypes prevailed in the ex vivo response. Based on cumulative public TCR beta family frequency, carriers of CMV plus the relevant HLA were identified.

Trimming pared 3 bases from V and 1 base from J, leaving 10 bases between. This CDR3 has 15 amino acids. From germline, CDR1 is SGHVS and CDR2 FNYEAQ. MiXCR was run by TCRdb on the reads, yielding one entry per CDR3 protein. The sample has approximately 56,000 distinct CDR3 sequences; roughly a fifth are singletons. The TCR was taken from a human donor in good health (CMV status not recorded). Some clones in this sample may be carry-over from other donors' samples. The rearrangement links TRBV7-6 to TRBJ2-1; D gene ambiguous. Sequenced material: CD8+ T cells from cultured PBMCs, taken from culture after CMV antigen stimulation. CDR3 in amino acids: CASSFWPQSYNEQFF. The CDR3 DNA follows: TGTGCCAGCAGCTTTTGGCCCCAATCCTACAATGAGCAGTTCTTC.